The 30 T cell receptor beta chains presented below share a single source sample, sequenced in a study of patients with pleural tuberculosis (dated by TCRdb to the mid-2010s). Instrument used: Illumina Genome Analyzer IIx. TCRdb reanalyzed the raw reads on its own, using fastp at Q25 for trimming and MiXCR for clone calling, and kept in-frame beta chains. Every entry covers one CDR3 protein and lists the most common genes and DNA from its rows. The sample yields around 30,000 distinct CDR3 sequences; about a sixth were counted once. The leading ten clones occupy approximately 3.7% of the sample. Specimen: peripheral blood. These receptors came from a human donor with pleural tuberculosis.

This clonotype appeared many times. The rearrangement links TRBV4-1 to TRBJ1-5, with no clear D. The germline V gene has CDR1 MGHRA and CDR2 YSYEKL. This CDR3 has 13 residues. Trimming shortened V by 8 bases and J by 5 bases, and 13 bases separated the two germline ends. CDR3 amino acids: CASGSLGDQPQHF. CDR3 nucleotide sequence: TGCGCCAGCGGTTCCTTAGGTGATCAGCCCCAGCATTTT.

At least ten counts were recorded for this clonotype. The J gene is TRBJ2-5, the V gene TRBV27, with D uncertain. V was cut by 2 bases and J by 1 base, with 5 bases left in between. Germline CDR1 reads MNHEY; CDR2 reads SMNVEV (reference sequence). This CDR3 contains 13 residues. Here the CDR3 DNA reads TGTGCCAGCAGTTTAGGGGTCCAAGAGACCCAGTACTTC. This codes for CASSLGVQETQYF.

This clonotype was observed a handful of times. One junction end does not reproduce the germline sequence, and a read error may be involved. This chain connects TRBV28 to TRBJ1-5; TRBD1 might be the D (5 bases). In germline, CDR1 is MDHEN, CDR2 SYDVKM. This CDR3 is built from 17 residues. The CDR3 is CSSSCPGRDYSNQPQHF. The CDR3 nucleotides read TGTTCCAGCAGTTGCCCGGGCAGGGACTATAGCAATCAGCCCCAGCATTTT.

With respect to this clonotype: It may be a read error: a sequence one base away is much more abundant. The chain joins TRBV5-1 to TRBJ2-3; 8 bases fit TRBD2. Germline CDR1 is SGHRS and CDR2 is YFSETQ. The CDR3 loop spans 17 amino acids. V shed 1 base, J shed 0 bases, and the junction held 7 bases outside the gene matches. The DNA for the CDR3 is TGCGCCAGCAGCTTGACCGGTCTAGCGGGTAGCACAGATACGCAGTATTTT. As protein: CASSLTGLAGSTDTQYF.

This clonotype came up many times. The CDR3 DNA follows: TGTGCCAGCAGTTTGGCTAGCGAAGGCCTCATCTACAATGAGCAGTTCTTC. This encodes CASSLASEGLIYNEQFF. The chain employs TRBV27 and TRBJ2-1; TRBD2 is a possible D gene (6 bases). V dropped 3 bases and J dropped 3 bases, with 18 bases sitting between them. The CDR3 totals 17 residues. Germline CDR1 MNHEY, CDR2 SMNVEV (reference sequence).

Turning to this clonotype: Lacking the conserved final phenylalanine or tryptophan, this CDR3 likely reflects a read error. It is unclear where the CDR3 begins or ends on the DNA, so no DNA is shown, and the CDR3 is as TCRdb lists it. The CDR3 protein is CASSLDKPRYYGYHL. J is TRBJ1-2 and V is TRBV11-2. The CDR3 length is 15 residues, termini included. Germline V gene data show CDR1 as SGHAT and CDR2 as FQNNGV.

There are many counts of this clonotype. This chain uses TRBV28 with TRBJ1-3; D is possibly TRBD1 (6 bases). Trimming stripped 2 bases from V and 0 bases from J, with 11 bases between. The germline CDR1 and CDR2 sequences are MDHEN and SYDVKM. This CDR3 is 16 amino acids long. The CDR3 nucleotides are TGTGCCAGCAGTTTAGGGACACCTTTCTCTGGAAACACCATATATTTT. Translated: CASSLGTPFSGNTIYF.

The chain recombines TRBV30 with TRBJ2-1, with D perhaps TRBD1 (6 bases). V dropped 2 bases and J dropped 9 bases, with 20 bases sitting between them. The CDR3 has 15 amino acids. Germline V lookup: CDR1 GTSNPN, CDR2 SVGIG (reference sequence). The CDR3 is CAWSQRGSIGGEQFF. CDR3 coding DNA: TGTGCCTGGAGTCAGAGAGGGAGTATAGGGGGTGAGCAGTTCTTC.

The chain employs TRBV12-5 and TRBJ2-5, with a tentative D call TRBD1 (5 bases). CDR1 and CDR2 (germline): LGHNT, FRNRAP. The CDR3 consists of 13 residues. V was cut by 6 bases and J by 4 bases, with 12 bases left in between. CDR3 region: CASGPGRAETQYF. The CDR3, as DNA: TGTGCTAGTGGCCCGGGCAGGGCAGAGACCCAGTACTTC.

The chain has TRBV4-1 and TRBJ1-1; D not certain. V lost 0 bases and J lost 3, with 14 bases in between. CDR3 length: 16 residues. The germline gives CDR1 MGHRA, CDR2 YSYEKL. The CDR3 is CASSQDAAIRDTEAFF. In DNA form, the CDR3 reads TGCGCCAGCAGCCAAGATGCAGCGATTCGAGACACTGAAGCTTTCTTT.

This clonotype was counted between two and nine times. The V call is TRBV6-2 or TRBV6-3, the J call TRBJ1-1, with 9 positions matching TRBD1. The CDR3 sequence is 15 residues long. Germline V CDR1 and CDR2: MNHEY, SVGEGT. Germline trimming cut 5 bases from V and 4 bases from J; bases unmatched to any gene: 8. CDR3 nucleotides: TGTGCCAGCAGTGCTCCGGGACAGGGCTCCACTGAAGCTTTCTTT. It yields the protein CASSAPGQGSTEAFF.

This clonotype was recorded many times. The rearrangement joins TRBV7-9 to TRBJ2-7; TRBD1 matches at 8 bases. Trimming cost V 3 bases and J 3 bases; bases outside gene matches: 4. Germline values: CDR1 SEHNR, CDR2 FQNEAQ (reference sequence). This CDR3 contains 14 residues. The CDR3 coding sequence is TGTGCCAGCAGCTTGGGACAGGAATACTACGAGCAGTACTTC. The encoded protein is CASSLGQEYYEQYF.

This clonotype was seen ten or more times. The chain couples TRBV3-1 to TRBJ2-7; D is undetermined. CDR3 length: 12 amino acids. Trimming took off 1 base at V and 7 bases at J, with 8 bases between the two ends. Germline V lookup: CDR1 LGHDT, CDR2 YNNKEL (reference sequence). Here the CDR3 reads CASSQAGMEQYF. CDR3 coding DNA: TGTGCCAGCAGCCAAGCAGGAATGGAGCAGTACTTC.

This clonotype was seen a few times. A single base separates this from a much larger clone, so it may be a read error. V and J are TRBV29-1 and TRBJ1-1, with no clear D. Trimming removed 7 bases at V and 5 bases at J, with 17 bases between. The CDR3 is made up of 13 amino acids. Germline V lookup: CDR1 SQVTM, CDR2 ANQGSEA. CDR3 residues: CSAPADKATEAFF. DNA for the CDR3: TGCAGCGCCCCTGCGGATAAGGCGACTGAAGCTTTCTTT.

This clonotype has a count of ten or more. The chain employs TRBV6-4 and TRBJ2-6, with D maybe TRBD2 (6 bases). There are 16 residues in the CDR3. V was trimmed by 3 bases and J by 4 bases, leaving 13 bases between them. Germline loops: CDR1 MRHNA, CDR2 SNTAGT. Written as DNA, the CDR3 is TGTGCCAGCAGTGAGCGTTCGGGGGAAGGGGCCAACGTCCTGACTTTC. Translated, it gives CASSERSGEGANVLTF.

This clonotype came up many times. The germline gene is not matched at one end of the junction; a read error may be the cause. The rearrangement joins TRBV29-1 to TRBJ2-1, with 9 bases aligning to TRBD1. Germline CDR1 SQVTM, CDR2 ANQGSEA. This CDR3 is 11 amino acids long. The CDR3 protein is CSVDPGQGGIF. DNA for the CDR3: TGCAGCGTTGACCCGGGACAGGGAGGGATCTTC.

This rearrangement joins TRBV18 to TRBJ1-1, with 12 bases identical to TRBD1. The germline gives CDR1 KGHSH, CDR2 LQKENI. With V trimmed by 3 bases and J by 3 bases, 14 bases remained unmatched. This CDR3 is built from 19 residues. The CDR3 here is CASSPGQGAGRVEDTEAFF. CDR3 sequence (DNA): TGTGCCAGCTCACCGGGACAGGGGGCAGGGAGGGTAGAGGACACTGAAGCTTTCTTT.

This clonotype is medium-sized (0.01 to 0.1%) by share. The CDR3 region is CASSQDVAVNTEAFF. DNA of the CDR3: TGCGCCAGCAGCCAAGATGTAGCGGTGAACACTGAAGCTTTCTTT. The chain employs TRBV4-1 and TRBJ1-1; D uncertain. V was shortened by 0 bases and J by 0 bases, with 8 bases between the two germline ends. The CDR3 covers 15 residues. Germline loops: CDR1 MGHRA, CDR2 YSYEKL.

Many counts were recorded for this clonotype. The rearrangement uses TRBV4-1 and TRBJ2-7, with 10 bases aligning to TRBD2. The CDR3 contains 18 residues. From germline, CDR1 is MGHRA and CDR2 YSYEKL. With 4 bases clipped from V and 0 bases from J, the junction kept 12 bases outside the gene matches. The CDR3 protein is CASSLGVNSGRLSYEQYF. The CDR3 nucleotides are TGCGCCAGCAGCCTCGGAGTTAATAGCGGGAGGCTCTCCTACGAGCAGTACTTC.

This clonotype was picked up many times. A read error is possible here, since a much larger clone lies one base away. The CDR3 here is CASSYSGLLNEQLF. The CDR3 DNA reads TGTGCCAGCAGTTACTCGGGACTCCTCAATGAGCAGCTCTTC. The V gene is TRBV6-2 or TRBV6-3, the J gene TRBJ2-1, with D perhaps TRBD2 (6 bases). The CDR3 extends over 14 amino acids. Per germline, CDR1 MNHEY and CDR2 SVGEGT.

This clonotype was observed many times. This sequence joins TRBV9 and TRBJ1-1; D gene uncertain. The CDR3 sequence is 13 residues long. Germline V gives CDR1 SGDLS, CDR2 YYNGEE. V was trimmed by 0 bases and J by 4 bases, leaving 7 bases between them. DNA of the CDR3: TGTGCCAGCAGCGTAGGAACAGCCACTGAAGCTTTCTTT. Translated, it gives CASSVGTATEAFF.

This clonotype was counted many times. This chain uses TRBV7-9 with TRBJ2-7, with D unresolved. The CDR3 is made up of 12 amino acids. Germline V gives CDR1 SEHNR, CDR2 FQNEAQ (reference sequence). Trimming pared 5 bases from V and 0 bases from J, leaving 5 bases between. The CDR3 region is CASSPISYEQYF. DNA for the CDR3: TGTGCCAGCAGCCCTATCTCCTACGAGCAGTACTTC.

This clonotype was counted ten times or more. This rearrangement joins TRBV30 to TRBJ1-2; 9 nucleotides align to TRBD1. V shed 2 bases, J shed 8 bases, and the junction held 6 bases outside the gene matches. CDR1 and CDR2 from the germline V gene are GTSNPN and SVGIG (reference sequence). The CDR3 runs 13 residues. In DNA, the CDR3 is TGTGCCTGGAGTCCCCGGACAGGGGCAGGCTACACCTTC. Translated, it gives CAWSPRTGAGYTF.

This clonotype was detected many times. The J gene is TRBJ2-5, the V gene TRBV3-1; D perhaps matches TRBD1 (5 bases). V lost 4 bases, J lost 1 base, and 16 bases lay in between. Germline V CDR1 and CDR2: LGHDT, YNNKEL (reference sequence). This CDR3 has 16 amino acids. CDR3 sequence: CASSPERQSLQETQYF. CDR3 nucleotide sequence: TGTGCCAGCAGCCCTGAACGACAGAGCCTCCAAGAGACCCAGTACTTC.

This clonotype was counted many times. This sequence may be a read error, since a much larger clone differs from it by one base. CDR3: CSARIASFVDGYAF. CDR3 bases: TGCAGTGCCCGCATAGCAAGTTTCGTCGATGGCTACGCCTTC. The chain combines TRBV20-1 with TRBJ1-2; D is uncertain. The CDR3 is 14 amino acids. CDR1 and CDR2 (germline): DFQATT, SNEGSKA (reference sequence).

This clonotype was found many times. The V gene is TRBV6-1, the J gene TRBJ2-3, with unresolved D. The germline V gene encodes CDR1 MNHNS and CDR2 SASEGT. The CDR3 is 13 amino acids. Trimming cost V 7 bases and J 4 bases, with 12 bases left between them. The CDR3 reads CASKSSGADTQYF. CDR3 DNA: TGTGCCAGCAAAAGTTCTGGAGCAGATACGCAGTATTTT.

The sample holds many counts of this clonotype. The chain links TRBV6-1 to TRBJ1-1; no clear D. V lost 5 bases and J lost 5, with 12 bases in between. CDR1 and CDR2 (germline): MNHNS, SASEGT. The CDR3 has 13 residues. The CDR3 spells CASSSSPETEAFF. As DNA, the CDR3 is TGTGCCAGCAGTTCAAGCCCCGAGACTGAAGCTTTCTTT.

The rearrangement links TRBV27 to TRBJ1-2; TRBD1 aligns across 8 bases. CDR1 is MNHEY and CDR2 is SMNVEV in the germline V gene (reference sequence). The CDR3 spans 14 residues. The V gene end was trimmed by 3 bases and the J gene end by 7 bases; junction bases not matched to a gene: 7. Here the CDR3 DNA reads TGTGCCAGCAGTTTCAGCGGGACAGGCGGTGGCTACACCTTC. It codes for CASSFSGTGGGYTF.

This clonotype was seen many times. CDR3 sequence (DNA): TGCAGTGCTAGAGACAGGGGGCGCGAGGGTACGCAGTATTTT. It codes for CSARDRGREGTQYF. J is TRBJ2-3 and V is TRBV20-1; 8 nucleotides match TRBD1. The CDR3 length is 14 residues. CDR1 and CDR2 from the germline V gene are DFQATT and SNEGSKA (reference sequence). V lost 0 bases and J lost 8; bases outside the gene matches: 7.

This clonotype appeared many times. This chain uses TRBV11-2 with TRBJ1-1; D gene uncertain. Germline CDR1 is SGHAT and CDR2 is FQNNGV. CDR3 length: 12 amino acids. Between the trimmed V and J ends, which lost 3 bases and 4 bases, there was a span of 6 bases. This CDR3 reads CASSLEITEAFF. As DNA, the CDR3 is TGTGCCAGCAGCTTGGAAATCACTGAAGCTTTCTTT.